The clone carrying this T cell receptor beta chain was counted a few times. The antigen remains unidentified. This sample was taken from a study of CD8 T cells in ankylosing spondylitis. Findings and caveats of the study: Blood of patients with ankylosing spondylitis appeared to be characterized by a TCR beta motif of several highly homologous variants.

Each CDR3 protein gets one entry after TCRdb re-called the 5' RACE reads with MiXCR. The sample yields some 700,000 distinct CDR3 sequences, 15% to 20% seen once. Between the trimmed V and J ends, which lost 0 bases and 10 bases, there was a span of 19 bases. Germline V gene lookup returns CDR1 SGDLS and CDR2 YYNGEE. The CDR3 totals 15 residues. This receptor was obtained from a male donor with ankylosing spondylitis. Sequenced sample: blood, either unsorted or a sorted T cell fraction (not recorded which). The chain recombines TRBV9 with TRBJ1-1; D is perhaps TRBD1 (5 bases). CDR3 sequence reads: CASSVVSPPVGVAFF. The CDR3 DNA is TGTGCCAGCAGCGTAGTTAGCCCCCCGGTAGGGGTAGCTTTCTTT.